The sequence of this T cell receptor beta chain was determined in a study of regulatory T cells in long-lasting Graves disease. This clonotype was recorded many times. For TCR beta, libraries came from iRepertoire HTBI primers and Arm-PCR of CDR3 regions. TCRdb passed the multiplex PCR reads through MiXCR, listing each CDR3 protein once. The sample lists 380,000 or so distinct CDR3 sequences, about a sixth occurring once. As to time point: newly diagnosed GD, antithyroid drugs for less than 3 months. The TCR library was prepared using RNA isolated from PBMCs. CDR1 is SGHRS and CDR2 is YFSETQ in the germline V gene. Trimming took off 4 bases at V and 14 bases at J, with 19 bases between the two ends. This CDR3 contains 14 residues. These data were likewise used in another study, on T cells in Graves' hyperthyroidism and ophthalmopathy. This second study says: A patient was excluded if there was uncontrolled infection, other autoimmune disease, pregnancy or lactation. HTBI primers drove first-round RT-PCR of the TCR CDR3.

The chain uses TRBV5-1 and TRBJ1-6; D may be TRBD1 (6 bases). This clonotype was obtained from a woman under 30 with Graves disease. The sample consisted of peripheral blood mononuclear cells (PBMCs), taken at new diagnosis, from a patient treated with antithyroid drugs. The CDR3 sequence is CASSIGEGGRSLHF. For the CDR3, the DNA is TGCGCCAGCAGCATCGGAGAGGGGGGCCGATCCCTCCACTTT.